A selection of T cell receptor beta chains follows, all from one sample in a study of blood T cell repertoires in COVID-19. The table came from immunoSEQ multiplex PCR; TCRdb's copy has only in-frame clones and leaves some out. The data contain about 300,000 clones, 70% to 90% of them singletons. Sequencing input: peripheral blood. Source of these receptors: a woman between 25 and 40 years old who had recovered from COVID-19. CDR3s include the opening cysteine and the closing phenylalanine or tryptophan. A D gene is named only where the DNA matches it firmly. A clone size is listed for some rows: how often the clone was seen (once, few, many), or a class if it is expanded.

CDR3 protein: CASSFRETQYF
CDR3 DNA: TGTGCCAGCAGCTTCCGGGAGACCCAGTACTTC
D gene: NA
clone size: NA
J gene: TRBJ2-5
V gene: TRBV7-9

CDR3 protein: CASSQAFGVTGELFF
CDR3 DNA: TGTGCCAGCAGCCAAGCTTTCGGGGTAACCGGGGAGCTGTTTTTT
D gene: NA
clone size: NA
J gene: TRBJ2-2
V gene: TRBV3-1/TRBV3-2

CDR3 protein: CASSPRGYEQYF
CDR3 DNA: TGTGCCAGCAGTCCAAGGGGCTACGAGCAGTACTTC
D gene: NA
clone size: many
J gene: TRBJ2-7
V gene: TRBV3-1/TRBV3-2

CDR3 protein: CASSQDRQGNSPLHF
CDR3 DNA: TGCGCCAGCAGCCAAGATCGCCAGGGTAATTCACCCCTCCACTTT
D gene: NA
clone size: NA
J gene: TRBJ1-6
V gene: TRBV4-1

CDR3 protein: CASRNKGGQYNTEAFF
CDR3 DNA: TGTGCCAGCAGAAACAAAGGGGGACAGTATAACACTGAAGCTTTCTTT
D gene: TRBD1
clone size: NA
J gene: TRBJ1-1
V gene: TRBV7-2

CDR3 protein: CASNREVTYEQYF
CDR3 DNA: TGTGCCAGCAACAGGGAAGTCACCTACGAGCAGTACTTC
D gene: NA
clone size: NA
J gene: TRBJ2-7
V gene: TRBV6-6

CDR3 protein: CASSETTQGNSPLHF
CDR3 DNA: TGTGCCAGCAGTGAAACCACGCAGGGGAATTCACCCCTCCACTTT
D gene: NA
clone size: NA
J gene: TRBJ1-6
V gene: TRBV2

CDR3 protein: CASNLDRDSNQPQHF
CDR3 DNA: TGTGCCAGCAACCTGGACAGAGATAGCAATCAGCCCCAGCATTTT
D gene: NA
clone size: few
J gene: TRBJ1-5
V gene: TRBV28

CDR3 protein: CSASVAVSGETQYF
CDR3 DNA: TGCAGTGCTAGTGTTGCGGTTAGCGGGGAGACCCAGTACTTC
D gene: TRBD2
clone size: NA
J gene: TRBJ2-5
V gene: TRBV20-1

CDR3 protein: CASSFGPRGPLHF
CDR3 DNA: TGTGCCAGCAGTTTCGGGCCGCGGGGCCCCCTCCACTTT
D gene: NA
clone size: once
J gene: TRBJ1-6
V gene: TRBV28

CDR3 protein: CASSLSGTPAYGYTF
CDR3 DNA: TGTGCCAGCAGTCTTTCCGGGACACCAGCCTATGGCTACACCTTC
D gene: NA
clone size: NA
J gene: TRBJ1-2
V gene: TRBV3-1/TRBV3-2

CDR3 protein: CASSKRGYNEQFF
CDR3 DNA: TGTGCCAGCAGCAAAAGGGGGTACAATGAGCAGTTCTTC
D gene: NA
clone size: NA
J gene: TRBJ2-1
V gene: TRBV3-1/TRBV3-2

CDR3 protein: CASSPRQGARNEQYF
CDR3 DNA: TGTGCCAGCAGCCCAAGACAGGGGGCTAGGAACGAGCAGTACTTC
D gene: TRBD1
clone size: NA
J gene: TRBJ2-7
V gene: TRBV7-3

CDR3 protein: CASSQRQGIRQLFF
CDR3 DNA: TGTGCCAGCAGCCAAAGGCAGGGTATAAGGCAACTGTTTTTT
D gene: NA
clone size: NA
J gene: TRBJ1-4
V gene: TRBV3-1/TRBV3-2

CDR3 protein: CASSYDRVGQPQHF
CDR3 DNA: TGTGCCAGTAGCTACGACAGGGTGGGTCAGCCCCAGCATTTT
D gene: TRBD1
clone size: NA
J gene: TRBJ1-5
V gene: TRBV19

CDR3 protein: CASSQNRGSRTDTQYF
CDR3 DNA: TGTGCCAGCAGCCAAAACAGGGGCTCCCGCACAGATACGCAGTATTTT
D gene: TRBD1
clone size: NA
J gene: TRBJ2-3
V gene: TRBV7-3

CDR3 protein: CASSARLGDANSGANVLTF
CDR3 DNA: TGTGCCAGCAGCGCTCGACTAGGGGACGCAAACTCTGGGGCCAACGTCCTGACTTTC
D gene: NA
clone size: NA
J gene: TRBJ2-6
V gene: TRBV11-2

CDR3 protein: CASSLGQSNSPLHF
CDR3 DNA: TGTGCCAGCAGCCTGGGACAGTCAAATTCACCCCTCCACTTT
D gene: TRBD1
clone size: few
J gene: TRBJ1-6
V gene: TRBV7-9

CDR3 protein: CASSLEYSNTGELFF
CDR3 DNA: TGTGCCAGCAGTTTAGAGTACTCGAACACCGGGGAGCTGTTTTTT
D gene: NA
clone size: NA
J gene: TRBJ2-2
V gene: TRBV27

CDR3 protein: CASSLSGTADVGYTF
CDR3 DNA: TGTGCCAGCAGTTTATCGGGGACAGCGGACGTGGGCTACACCTTC
D gene: TRBD1
clone size: NA
J gene: TRBJ1-2
V gene: TRBV27

CDR3 protein: CASSQTGQGINYGYTF
CDR3 DNA: TGTGCCAGCAGTCAGACCGGACAGGGGATAAACTATGGCTACACCTTC
D gene: TRBD1
clone size: once
J gene: TRBJ1-2
V gene: TRBV5-4

CDR3 protein: CASSPQRGGSSEQFF
CDR3 DNA: TGTGCCAGCTCACCCCAGCGGGGGGGCAGTTCTGAGCAGTTCTTC
D gene: TRBD2
clone size: NA
J gene: TRBJ2-1
V gene: TRBV18

CDR3 protein: CASSQDRNGLYGYTF
CDR3 DNA: TGTGCCAGCAGCCAAGATAGGAACGGACTCTATGGCTACACCTTC
D gene: NA
clone size: once
J gene: TRBJ1-2
V gene: TRBV4-2

CDR3 protein: CASSVAELNEQFF
CDR3 DNA: TGTGCCAGCAGCGTAGCGGAGTTAAATGAGCAGTTCTTC
D gene: NA
clone size: NA
J gene: TRBJ2-1
V gene: TRBV9

CDR3 protein: CASSEKRETEAFF
CDR3 DNA: TGTGCCAGCAGTGAAAAGAGAGAGACTGAAGCTTTCTTT
D gene: NA
clone size: NA
J gene: TRBJ1-1
V gene: TRBV6-1

CDR3 protein: CSASEGASYEQYF
CDR3 DNA: TGCAGTGCTAGTGAAGGGGCGTCCTACGAGCAGTACTTC
D gene: NA
clone size: once
J gene: TRBJ2-7
V gene: TRBV20-1

CDR3 protein: CASSYEAALEGGYTF
CDR3 DNA: TGTGCCAGCAGTTACGAAGCAGCCCTGGAGGGAGGCTACACCTTC
D gene: NA
clone size: NA
J gene: TRBJ1-2
V gene: TRBV6-5

CDR3 protein: CASRQTTGFRSPLHF
CDR3 DNA: TGTGCCAGCAGACAAACAACAGGGTTTCGTTCACCCCTCCACTTT
D gene: NA
clone size: once
J gene: TRBJ1-6
V gene: TRBV7-2

CDR3 protein: CASSGGGSRTNEQYF
CDR3 DNA: TGCGCCAGCAGCGGGGGTGGGTCCCGGACTAACGAGCAGTACTTC
D gene: NA
clone size: NA
J gene: TRBJ2-7
V gene: TRBV5-1

CDR3 protein: CASSQATLTGIGYTF
CDR3 DNA: TGCGCCAGCAGCCAAGCGACCCTTACAGGGATAGGCTACACCTTC
D gene: NA
clone size: NA
J gene: TRBJ1-2
V gene: TRBV4-1

CDR3 protein: CAWRSGGAGYGYTF
CDR3 DNA: TGTGCCTGGAGATCAGGGGGCGCCGGCTATGGCTACACCTTC
D gene: TRBD1
clone size: NA
J gene: TRBJ1-2
V gene: TRBV30

CDR3 protein: CASSHGTGTANYGYTF
CDR3 DNA: TGTGCCAGCTCACACGGGACAGGGACAGCTAACTATGGCTACACCTTC
D gene: TRBD1
clone size: NA
J gene: TRBJ1-2
V gene: TRBV18

CDR3 protein: CATSDLAGQETQYF
CDR3 DNA: TGTGCCACCAGTGATCTAGCGGGCCAAGAGACCCAGTACTTC
D gene: TRBD2
clone size: NA
J gene: TRBJ2-5
V gene: TRBV24-1

CDR3 protein: CASSGPGVHTEAFF
CDR3 DNA: TGTGCCAGCAGCGGACCAGGGGTTCACACTGAAGCTTTCTTT
D gene: NA
clone size: NA
J gene: TRBJ1-1
V gene: TRBV9

CDR3 protein: CASSLRLMNTGELFF
CDR3 DNA: TGTGCCAGCAGCTTACGACTAATGAACACCGGGGAGCTGTTTTTT
D gene: NA
clone size: NA
J gene: TRBJ2-2
V gene: TRBV7-2

CDR3 protein: CASGGLAGLETQYF
CDR3 DNA: TGTGCCAGTGGGGGACTAGCGGGGTTGGAGACCCAGTACTTC
D gene: TRBD2
clone size: NA
J gene: TRBJ2-5
V gene: TRBV28

CDR3 protein: CASSRGQGYGYTF
CDR3 DNA: TGTGCCAGCAGTAGAGGACAGGGGTATGGCTACACCTTC
D gene: TRBD1
clone size: NA
J gene: TRBJ1-2
V gene: TRBV12-3/TRBV12-4

CDR3 protein: CASGFGQGTTDTQYF
CDR3 DNA: TGTGCCAGTGGGTTCGGACAGGGGACCACAGATACGCAGTATTTT
D gene: TRBD1
clone size: NA
J gene: TRBJ2-3
V gene: TRBV19

CDR3 protein: CASSLGPSGGGTDTQYF
CDR3 DNA: TGTGCCAGCAGCTTAGGACCTAGCGGGGGGGGCACAGATACGCAGTATTTT
D gene: TRBD2
clone size: NA
J gene: TRBJ2-3
V gene: TRBV7-2